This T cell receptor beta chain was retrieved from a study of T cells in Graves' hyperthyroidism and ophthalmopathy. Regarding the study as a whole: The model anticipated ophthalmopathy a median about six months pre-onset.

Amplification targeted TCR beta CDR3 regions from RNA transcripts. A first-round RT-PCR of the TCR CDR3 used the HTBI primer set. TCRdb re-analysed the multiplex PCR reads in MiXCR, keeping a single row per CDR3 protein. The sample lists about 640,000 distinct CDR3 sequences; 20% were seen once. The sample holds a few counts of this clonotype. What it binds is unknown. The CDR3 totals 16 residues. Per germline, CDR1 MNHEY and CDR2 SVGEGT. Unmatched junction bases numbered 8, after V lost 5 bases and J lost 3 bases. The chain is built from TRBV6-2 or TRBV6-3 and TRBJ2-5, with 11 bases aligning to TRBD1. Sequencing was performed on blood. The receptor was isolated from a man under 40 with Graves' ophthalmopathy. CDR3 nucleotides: TGTGCCAGCAGTCAACCCTTGGGACAGGGGGAAGAGACCCAGTACTTC. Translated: CASSQPLGQGEETQYF.